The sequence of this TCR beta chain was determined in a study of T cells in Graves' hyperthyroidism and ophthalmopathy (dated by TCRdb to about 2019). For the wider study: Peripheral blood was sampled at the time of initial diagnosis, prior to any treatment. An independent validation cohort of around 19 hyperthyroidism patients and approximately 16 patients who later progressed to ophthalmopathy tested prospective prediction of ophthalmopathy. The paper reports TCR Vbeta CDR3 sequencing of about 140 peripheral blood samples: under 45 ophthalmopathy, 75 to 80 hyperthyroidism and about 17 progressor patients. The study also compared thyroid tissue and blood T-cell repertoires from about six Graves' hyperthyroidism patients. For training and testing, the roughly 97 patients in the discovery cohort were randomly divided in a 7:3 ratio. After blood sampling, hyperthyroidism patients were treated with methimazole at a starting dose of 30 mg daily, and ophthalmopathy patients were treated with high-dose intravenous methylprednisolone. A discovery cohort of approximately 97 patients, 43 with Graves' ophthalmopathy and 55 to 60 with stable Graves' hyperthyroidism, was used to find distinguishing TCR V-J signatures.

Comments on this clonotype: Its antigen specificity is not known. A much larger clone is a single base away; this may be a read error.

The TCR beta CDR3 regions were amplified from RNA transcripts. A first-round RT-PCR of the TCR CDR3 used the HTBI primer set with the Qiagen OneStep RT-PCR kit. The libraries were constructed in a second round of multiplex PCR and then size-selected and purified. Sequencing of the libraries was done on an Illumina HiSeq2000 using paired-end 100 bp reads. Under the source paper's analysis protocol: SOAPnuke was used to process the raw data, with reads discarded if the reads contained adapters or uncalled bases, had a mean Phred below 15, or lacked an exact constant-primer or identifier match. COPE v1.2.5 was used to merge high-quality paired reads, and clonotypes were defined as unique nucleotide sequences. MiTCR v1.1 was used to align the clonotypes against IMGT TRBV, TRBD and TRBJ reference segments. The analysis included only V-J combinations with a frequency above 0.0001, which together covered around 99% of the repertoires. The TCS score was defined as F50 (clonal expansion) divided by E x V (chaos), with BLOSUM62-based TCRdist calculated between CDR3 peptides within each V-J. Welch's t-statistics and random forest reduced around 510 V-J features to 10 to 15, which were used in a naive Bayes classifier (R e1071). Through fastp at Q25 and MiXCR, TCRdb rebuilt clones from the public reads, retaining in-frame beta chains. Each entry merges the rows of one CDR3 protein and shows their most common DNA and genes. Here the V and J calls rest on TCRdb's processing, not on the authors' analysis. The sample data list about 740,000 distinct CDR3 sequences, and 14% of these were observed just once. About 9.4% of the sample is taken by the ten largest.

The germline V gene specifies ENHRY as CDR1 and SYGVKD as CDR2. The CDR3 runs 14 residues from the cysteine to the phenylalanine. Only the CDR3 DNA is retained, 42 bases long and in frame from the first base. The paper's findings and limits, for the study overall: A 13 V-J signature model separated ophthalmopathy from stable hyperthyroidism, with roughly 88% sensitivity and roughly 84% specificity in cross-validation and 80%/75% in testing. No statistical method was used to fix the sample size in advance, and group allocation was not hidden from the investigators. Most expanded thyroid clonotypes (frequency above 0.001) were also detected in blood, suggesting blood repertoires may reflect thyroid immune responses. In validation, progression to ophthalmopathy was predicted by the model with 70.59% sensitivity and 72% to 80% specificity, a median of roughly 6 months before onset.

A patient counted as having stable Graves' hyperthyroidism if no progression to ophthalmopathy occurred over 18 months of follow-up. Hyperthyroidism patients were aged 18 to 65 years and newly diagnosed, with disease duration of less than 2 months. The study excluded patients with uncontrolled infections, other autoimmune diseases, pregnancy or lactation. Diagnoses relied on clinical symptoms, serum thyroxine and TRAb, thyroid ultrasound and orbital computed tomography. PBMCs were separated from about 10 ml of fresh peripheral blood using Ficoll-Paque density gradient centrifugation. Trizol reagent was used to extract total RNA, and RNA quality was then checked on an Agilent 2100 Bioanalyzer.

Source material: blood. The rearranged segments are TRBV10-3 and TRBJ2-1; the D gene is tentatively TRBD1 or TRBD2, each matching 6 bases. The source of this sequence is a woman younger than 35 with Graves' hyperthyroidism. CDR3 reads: CAISVGGSYNGQFF. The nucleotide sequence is TGTGCCATCAGCGTGGGGGGCTCCTACAATGGGCAGTTCTTC.